One and the same sample provided the 3 T cell receptor beta chains below, sequenced in a study of T cell responses to AZD1222 COVID-19 vaccine. Sequencing used immunoSEQ multiplex PCR; TCRdb keeps in-frame clones, though not all of them. The sample holds approximately 140,000 clones; 82% are singletons and the top ten take about 3.8%. This material consisted of peripheral blood, taken on day 0 of MenACWY control vaccination. Receptors were obtained from an adult in good health.

V gene TRBV5-6 combines with J gene TRBJ2-3; D is ambiguous. This CDR3 region has 15 residues. The ends were cut back, 0 bases at V and 8 bases at J, with 16 bases in the middle. From germline, CDR1 is SGHDT and CDR2 YYEEEE. The CDR3 here is CASSLEARSGGTQYF. CDR3 nucleotide sequence: TGTGCCAGCAGCTTGGAGGCCAGGTCGGGTGGTACGCAGTATTTT.

The chain couples TRBV14 to TRBJ1-2; D gene ambiguous. The V gene lost 5 bases and the J gene lost 4 bases, with 17 bases spanning the gap. Germline V gene lookup returns CDR1 SGHDN and CDR2 FVKESK. The CDR3 is made up of 15 amino acids. The CDR3 sequence is CASSTSTGAFYGYTF. CDR3 coding DNA: TGTGCCAGCAGCACCTCTACCGGTGCCTTCTATGGCTACACCTTC.

Here the CDR3 reads CASSEEAMGWGNTIYF. CDR3 DNA: TGTGCCAGCAGTGAAGAGGCTATGGGTTGGGGAAACACCATATATTTT. V is TRBV6-1 and J is TRBJ1-3; D gene ambiguous. Germline V gene sequence: CDR1 MNHNS, CDR2 SASEGT. The CDR3 runs to 16 residues. The V and J ends lost 1 base and 4 bases respectively, with 14 bases between them.